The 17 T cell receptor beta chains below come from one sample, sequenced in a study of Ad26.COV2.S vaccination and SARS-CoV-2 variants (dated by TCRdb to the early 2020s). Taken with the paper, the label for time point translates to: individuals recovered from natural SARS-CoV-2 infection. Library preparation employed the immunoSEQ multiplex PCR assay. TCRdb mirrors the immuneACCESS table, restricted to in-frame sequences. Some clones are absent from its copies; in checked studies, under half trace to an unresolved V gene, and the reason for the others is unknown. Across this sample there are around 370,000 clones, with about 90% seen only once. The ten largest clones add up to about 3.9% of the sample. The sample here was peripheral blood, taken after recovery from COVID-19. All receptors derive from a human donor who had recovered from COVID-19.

For the CDR3, the DNA is TGTGCCAGCTCACCCATGGGGGGCCCTCCCTACGAGCAGTACTTC. This translates into CASSPMGGPPYEQYF. This chain uses TRBV18 with TRBJ2-7, with D perhaps given as TRBD1 or TRBD2 (6 bases each). Trimming stripped 3 bases from V and 2 bases from J, with 14 bases between. The CDR3 spans 15 residues. Germline V gene data show CDR1 as KGHSH and CDR2 as LQKENI. Using reference TRBV18 and TRBJ2-7 for the parts outside the CDR3, the full variable domain is NAGVMQNPRHLVRRRGQEARLRCSPMKGHSHVYWYRQLPEEGLKFMVYLQKENIIDESGMPKERFSAEFPKEGPSILRIQQVVRGDSAAYFCASSPMGGPPYEQYFGPGTRLTVT.

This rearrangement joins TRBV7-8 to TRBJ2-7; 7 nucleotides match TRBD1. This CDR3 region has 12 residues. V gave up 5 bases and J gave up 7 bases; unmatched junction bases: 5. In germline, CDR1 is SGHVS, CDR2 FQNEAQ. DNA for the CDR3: TGTGCCAGCAGCCAGGGGGTGTGGGAGCAGTACTTC. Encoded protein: CASSQGVWEQYF.

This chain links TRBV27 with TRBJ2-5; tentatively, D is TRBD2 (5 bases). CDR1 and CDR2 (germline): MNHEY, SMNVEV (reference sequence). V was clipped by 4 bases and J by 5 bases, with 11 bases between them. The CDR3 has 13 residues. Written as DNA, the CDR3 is TGTGCCAGCAGTTACCGGGGTGCTGAGACCCAGTACTTC. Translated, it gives CASSYRGAETQYF.

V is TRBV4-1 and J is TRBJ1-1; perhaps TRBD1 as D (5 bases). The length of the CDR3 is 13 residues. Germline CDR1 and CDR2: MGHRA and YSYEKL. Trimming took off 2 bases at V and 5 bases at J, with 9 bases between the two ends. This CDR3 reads CASSQSRDTEAFF. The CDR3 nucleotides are TGCGCCAGCAGCCAAAGCAGGGATACTGAAGCTTTCTTT.

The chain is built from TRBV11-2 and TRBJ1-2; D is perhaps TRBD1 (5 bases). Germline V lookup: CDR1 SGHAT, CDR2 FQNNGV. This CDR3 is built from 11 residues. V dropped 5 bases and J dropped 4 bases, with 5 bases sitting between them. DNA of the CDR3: TGTGCCAGCAGCGGGGCCTATGGCTACACCTTC. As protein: CASSGAYGYTF.

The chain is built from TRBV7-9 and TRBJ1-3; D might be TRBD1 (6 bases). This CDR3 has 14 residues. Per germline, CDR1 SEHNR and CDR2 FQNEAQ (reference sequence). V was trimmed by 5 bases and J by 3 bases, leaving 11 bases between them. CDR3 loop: CASSKNRDGNTIYF. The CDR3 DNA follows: TGTGCCAGCAGCAAGAACAGGGATGGAAACACCATATATTTT.

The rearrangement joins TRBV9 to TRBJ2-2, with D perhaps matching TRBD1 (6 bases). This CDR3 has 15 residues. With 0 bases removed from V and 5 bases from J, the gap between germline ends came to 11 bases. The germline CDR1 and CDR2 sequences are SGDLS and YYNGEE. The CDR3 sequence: CASSVAGARTGELFF. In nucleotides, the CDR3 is TGTGCCAGCAGCGTAGCAGGGGCGAGGACCGGGGAGCTGTTTTTT.

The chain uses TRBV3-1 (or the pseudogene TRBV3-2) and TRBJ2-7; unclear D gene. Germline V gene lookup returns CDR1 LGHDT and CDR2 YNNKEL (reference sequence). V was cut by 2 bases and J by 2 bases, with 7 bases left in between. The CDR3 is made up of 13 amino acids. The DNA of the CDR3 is TGTGCCAGCAGCCAAAGTTCCGCCTACGAGCAGTACTTC. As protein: CASSQSSAYEQYF.

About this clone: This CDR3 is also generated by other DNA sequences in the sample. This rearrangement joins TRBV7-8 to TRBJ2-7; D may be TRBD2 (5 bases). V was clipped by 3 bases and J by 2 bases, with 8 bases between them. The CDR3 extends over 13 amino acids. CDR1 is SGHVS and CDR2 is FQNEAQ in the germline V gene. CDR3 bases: TGTGCCAGCAGCTTGGGAGAAACCTACGAGCAGTACTTC. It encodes CASSLGETYEQYF.

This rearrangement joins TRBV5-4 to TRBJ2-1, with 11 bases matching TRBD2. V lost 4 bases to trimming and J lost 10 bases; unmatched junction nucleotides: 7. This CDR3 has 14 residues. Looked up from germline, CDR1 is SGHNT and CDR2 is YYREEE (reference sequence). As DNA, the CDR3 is TGTGCCAGCAGCGCAGGGACTAGCGGAAACGAGCAGTTCTTC. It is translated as CASSAGTSGNEQFF.

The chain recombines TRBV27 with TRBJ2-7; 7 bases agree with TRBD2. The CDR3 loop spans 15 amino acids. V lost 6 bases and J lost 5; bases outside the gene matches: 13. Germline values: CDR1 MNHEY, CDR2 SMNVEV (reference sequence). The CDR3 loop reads CASSPLATSLNEQYF. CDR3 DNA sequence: TGTGCCAGCAGCCCCTTGGCGACTAGCCTAAACGAGCAGTACTTC.

This CDR3 reads CASSRERNTEAFF. The DNA of the CDR3 is TGCGCCAGTTCCAGGGAGCGGAACACTGAAGCTTTCTTT. This chain joins TRBV5-1 and TRBJ1-1; D may be TRBD1 (5 bases). Germline-derived CDR1 and CDR2 are SGHRS and YFSETQ. The CDR3 runs 13 residues. The V end lost 8 bases, the J end lost 1 base, and 12 bases lay between the germline ends.

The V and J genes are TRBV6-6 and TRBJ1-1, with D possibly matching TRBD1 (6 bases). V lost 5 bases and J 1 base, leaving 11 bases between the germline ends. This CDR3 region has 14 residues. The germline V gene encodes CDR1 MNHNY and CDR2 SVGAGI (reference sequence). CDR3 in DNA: TGTGCCAGCAGTCCAGGGGACGCGAACACTGAAGCTTTCTTT. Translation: CASSPGDANTEAFF.

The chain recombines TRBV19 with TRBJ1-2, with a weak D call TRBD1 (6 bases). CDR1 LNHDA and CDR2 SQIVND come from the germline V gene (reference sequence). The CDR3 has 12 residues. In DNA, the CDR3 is TGTGCTACCGGGACACAGGCCTATGGCTACACCTTC. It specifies CATGTQAYGYTF.

The CDR3 region has the DNA TGTGCCATCAGTGTGATTGATTCGAACTATGGCTACACCTTC. It specifies CAISVIDSNYGYTF. The chain joins TRBV10-3 to TRBJ1-2, with unresolved D. Looked up from germline, CDR1 is ENHRY and CDR2 is SYGVKD. The CDR3 runs to 14 residues. The V end lost 4 bases, the J end lost 2 bases, and 11 bases lay between the germline ends.

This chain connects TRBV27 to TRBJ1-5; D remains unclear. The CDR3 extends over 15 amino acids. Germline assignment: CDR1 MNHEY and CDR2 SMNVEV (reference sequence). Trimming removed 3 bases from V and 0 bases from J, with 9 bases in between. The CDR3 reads CASSFRTDSNQPQHF. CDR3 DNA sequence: TGTGCCAGCAGTTTCCGGACGGATAGCAATCAGCCCCAGCATTTT.

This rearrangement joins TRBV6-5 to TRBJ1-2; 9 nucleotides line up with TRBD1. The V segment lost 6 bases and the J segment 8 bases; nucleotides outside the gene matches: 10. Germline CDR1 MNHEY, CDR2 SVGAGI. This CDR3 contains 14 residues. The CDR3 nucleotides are TGTGCCAGCAGGGGACAGGGAGCCCCTATGGGCTACACCTTC. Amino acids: CASRGQGAPMGYTF.